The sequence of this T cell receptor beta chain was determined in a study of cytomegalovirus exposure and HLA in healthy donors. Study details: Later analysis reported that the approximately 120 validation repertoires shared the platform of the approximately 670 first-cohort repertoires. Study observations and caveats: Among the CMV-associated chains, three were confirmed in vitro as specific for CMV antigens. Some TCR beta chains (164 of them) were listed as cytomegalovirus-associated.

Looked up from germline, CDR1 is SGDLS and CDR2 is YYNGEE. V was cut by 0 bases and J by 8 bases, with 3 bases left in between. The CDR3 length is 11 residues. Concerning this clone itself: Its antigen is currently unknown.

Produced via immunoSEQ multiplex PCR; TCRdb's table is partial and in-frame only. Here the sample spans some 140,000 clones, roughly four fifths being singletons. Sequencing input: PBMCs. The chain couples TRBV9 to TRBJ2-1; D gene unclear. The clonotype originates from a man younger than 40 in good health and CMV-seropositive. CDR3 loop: CASSVGDEQFF. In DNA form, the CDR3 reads TGTGCCAGCAGCGTAGGCGATGAGCAGTTCTTC.